The 16 T cell receptor beta chains in this list originate from one sample, sequenced in a study of Graves' ophthalmopathy and Graves' hyperthyroidism. Amplified TCR beta CDR3 regions were obtained using RNA transcripts as template. After a first-round RT-PCR with HTBI primers, a second-round multiplex PCR was run. MiXCR, run by TCRdb on the multiplex PCR reads, gives a single entry per CDR3 protein. The data contain over a million distinct CDR3 sequences, roughly two fifths of them seen just once; the ten biggest clones take up around 10%. The sequenced sample consisted of peripheral blood or thyroid tissue (not recorded which). The origin of the receptors is an adult man with Graves' hyperthyroidism.

This chain connects TRBV7-2 to TRBJ1-1; D ambiguous. Between the trimmed V and J ends, which lost 0 bases and 5 bases, there was a span of 13 bases. The CDR3 length is 15 residues. CDR1 and CDR2 from the germline V gene are SGHTA and FQGNSA. The CDR3, as DNA: TGTGCCAGCAGCTTAGCTGCCCGACTCAGGACTGAAGCTTTCTTT. Protein sequence: CASSLAARLRTEAFF.

About this clonotype itself: The germline gene is not matched at one end of the junction; a read error may be the cause. The gene calls are TRBV5-1 and TRBJ2-5; D unclear. This CDR3 contains 11 residues. CDR1 SGHRS and CDR2 YFSETQ come from the germline V gene. The CDR3 coding sequence is TGCGCCAGCAGCCGACAAGAGGCCCAGTACTTC. It codes for CASSRQEAQYF.

The J gene is TRBJ2-7, the V gene TRBV28; no reliable D call. The V gene lost 7 bases and the J gene lost 0 bases, with 7 bases spanning the gap. The length of the CDR3 is 12 residues. CDR1 MDHEN and CDR2 SYDVKM come from the germline V gene. CDR3 loop: CASINSSYEQYF. The CDR3 DNA reads TGTGCCAGCATAAACAGCTCCTACGAGCAGTACTTC.

In this sample, this clonotype turned up once. Compared with germline, one end of the junction differs, possibly owing to a read error. CDR3 DNA sequence: TGCGCCAGCGGACGGACAGGGGGCAACGTCCTGACTTTC. This gives the protein CASGRTGGNVLTF. The V and J genes are TRBV5-1 and TRBJ2-6, with TRBD1 matching 10 bases. Germline CDR1 and CDR2: SGHRS and YFSETQ. This CDR3 region has 13 residues.

The V and J genes are TRBV20-1 and TRBJ2-7; possible D gene TRBD2, 5 bases. CDR1 DFQATT and CDR2 SNEGSKA come from the germline V gene (reference sequence). V lost 0 bases, J lost 4 bases, and 16 bases lay in between. This CDR3 is built from 15 residues. The CDR3 is CSARDIYGGFYEQYF. CDR3 DNA sequence: TGCAGTGCTAGAGATATTTACGGAGGATTTTACGAGCAGTACTTC.

The V gene is TRBV7-8, the J gene TRBJ1-1, with D possibly being TRBD1 (5 bases). V was pared by 0 bases and J by 1 base, with 15 bases between. Germline CDR1 reads SGHVS; CDR2 reads FQNEAQ. This CDR3 is built from 17 residues. The chain's CDR3 is CASSLAGGGIRNTEAFF. The CDR3, as DNA: TGTGCCAGCAGCTTAGCGGGCGGGGGGATTCGGAACACTGAAGCTTTCTTT.

This clonotype was seen ten or more times. The V call is TRBV29-1, the J call TRBJ1-3; TRBD1 aligns across 7 bases. The CDR3 is made up of 14 amino acids. Germline assignment: CDR1 SQVTM and CDR2 ANQGSEA. V dropped 3 bases and J dropped 0; count of bases not matched to a gene: 2. The CDR3 DNA is TGCAGCGTTGAGACAGGGAACTCTGGAAACACCATATATTTT. Translating gives CSVETGNSGNTIYF.

This clonotype appeared a few times. The chain combines TRBV20-1 with TRBJ1-5, with D maybe TRBD1 (5 bases). This CDR3 region has 13 residues. V was clipped by 5 bases and J by 3 bases, with 11 bases between them. In germline, CDR1 is DFQATT, CDR2 SNEGSKA (reference sequence). The CDR3 reads CSAPRGDNQPQHF. The CDR3 DNA follows: TGCAGTGCTCCTCGAGGGGACAATCAGCCCCAGCATTTT.

This clonotype was counted ten times or more. The chain combines TRBV20-1 with TRBJ2-5, with 8 bases lining up with TRBD1. This CDR3 spans 15 amino acids. Germline CDR1 and CDR2: DFQATT and SNEGSKA (reference sequence). V was pared by 3 bases and J by 1 base, with 7 bases of the junction left unmatched. CDR3 in amino acids: CSASRQGSFQETQYF. In nucleotides, the CDR3 is TGCAGTGCTAGCCGACAGGGGAGCTTCCAAGAGACCCAGTACTTC.

This clonotype has a count of ten or more. CDR3 nucleotide sequence: TGCAGCGTGGCGTTTGGGAGCTCTGGAAACACCATATATTTT. Protein: CSVAFGSSGNTIYF. The chain employs TRBV29-1 and TRBJ1-3; D is ambiguous. V was shortened by 6 bases and J by 0 bases, with 12 bases between the two germline ends. This CDR3 comprises 14 residues. From germline, CDR1 is SQVTM and CDR2 ANQGSEA. Complete variable domain (other parts from reference TRBV29-1 and TRBJ1-3): SAVISQKPSRDICQRGTSLTIQCQVDSQVTMMFWYRQQPGQSLTLIATANQGSEATYESGFVIDKFPISRPNLTFSTLTVSNMSPEDSSIYLCSVAFGSSGNTIYFGEGSWLTVV.

This clonotype appeared many times. V is TRBV12-3 or TRBV12-4 and J is TRBJ1-6, with no clear D. CDR3 length: 12 amino acids. V was pared by 5 bases and J by 8 bases, with 7 bases between. The chain's CDR3 is CASSRLDSPLHF. The CDR3 nucleotides are TGTGCCAGCAGTCGCCTGGATTCACCCCTCCACTTT.

V and J are TRBV6-4 and TRBJ2-5, with D possibly being TRBD1 (6 bases). Trimming left V 0 bases short and J 5 bases short, with 19 bases between. The CDR3 runs 17 residues. Germline V gene lookup returns CDR1 MRHNA and CDR2 SNTAGT. DNA for the CDR3: TGTGCCAGCAGTGACTCGAAAATGGCAGGGGTGCGGGAGACCCAGTACTTC. Translation gives CASSDSKMAGVRETQYF.

This clonotype was observed a few times. V and J are TRBV9 and TRBJ1-5; D might be TRBD1 (5 bases). This CDR3 is built from 15 residues. CDR1 and CDR2 (germline): SGDLS, YYNGEE. The V and J ends lost 5 bases and 7 bases respectively, with 19 bases between them. The CDR3: CASSLGVPSRQPQHF. Here the CDR3 DNA reads TGTGCCAGCAGTTTAGGGGTTCCCTCGAGACAGCCCCAGCATTTT.

This clonotype was detected ten times or more. The chain employs TRBV20-1 and TRBJ1-1; D ambiguous. This CDR3 contains 11 residues. CDR1 and CDR2 from the germline V gene are DFQATT and SNEGSKA (reference sequence). V was pared by 0 bases and J by 1 base, with 0 bases between. In DNA form, the CDR3 reads TGCAGTGCTAGAGAGAACACTGAAGCTTTCTTT. This gives the protein CSARENTEAFF.

CDR3 in DNA: TGTGCCAGCAGCTTAACGGGGGGAGGCACAGATACGCAGTACTTC. Protein: CASSLTGGGTDTQYF. The V and J genes are TRBV7-9 and TRBJ2-5; 7 bases match TRBD2. CDR1 is SEHNR and CDR2 is FQNEAQ in the germline V gene (reference sequence). V was pared by 2 bases and J by 11 bases, with 14 bases of the junction left unmatched. The CDR3 runs to 15 residues.

This clonotype has a single count. The chain is built from TRBV7-2 and TRBJ1-4, with D possibly being TRBD1 (6 bases). Germline assignment: CDR1 SGHTA and CDR2 FQGNSA. The CDR3 totals 15 residues. Trimming stripped 4 bases from V and 7 bases from J, with 16 bases between. CDR3: CASSSGGVRGEKLFF. The CDR3, as DNA: TGTGCCAGCAGCTCCGGGGGCGTCAGGGGTGAAAAACTGTTTTTT.